Listed here are 10 T cell receptor gamma chains from one sample, sequenced in a study of Vδ1+ human thymocytes (dated by TCRdb to the late 2010s). The investigation overall reported the following: Unlike the oligoclonal repertoires in peripheral blood, the thymic TRG and TRD repertoires appeared highly polyclonal, with Gaussian CDR3 length distributions.

Sequencing was carried out with an Illumina MiSeq. RNA extraction was carried out with the RNeasy mini kit, and reverse transcription was then done using Superscript III. To generate the CDR3 amplicons, a multiplex PCR was run using pooled V-gene forward primers together with a constant-region reverse primer that carried Illumina adaptor overhangs. Clone calls in TCRdb were regenerated from the public reads with CATT, after which identical DNA sequences shared one row. Across this sample there are around 11,000 gamma-chain clones, with around 42% seen only once. The ten largest clones add up to approximately 1.9% of the sample. The antigens for these receptors are not known. The source material was Vdelta1+ gamma-delta thymocytes from the thymus. The sample's cell subset or site label, decoded: FACS-sorted CD3+ TCRalphabeta- TCRVdelta1+ TCRVdelta2- thymocytes. The receptors stem from a boy under three years old who had congenital heart surgery.

The chain has TRGV2 and TRGJ1 or TRGJ2. No J gene was available from TCRdb, and it was assigned here by a germline match of the DNA. Germline-derived CDR1 and CDR2 are EGSNGY and YDSYNSKV. Trimming at V came to 0 bases and at J to 11 bases, leaving 4 bases not matched to a gene. CDR3 length equals 11 residues. CDR3 sequence reads: CATWDGGQKLF. The CDR3, as DNA: TGTGCCACCTGGGACGGGGGCCAGAAACTCTTT.

The rearrangement uses TRGV3 and TRGJP2. TCRdb carries no J gene annotation; the J gene was assigned here by matching the DNA with germline. Germline V lookup: CDR1 VTNTFY, CDR2 YDVSTARD (reference sequence). The trim removed 3 bases at V and 8 bases at J, leaving 6 bases unmatched. This CDR3 contains 13 residues. The chain's CDR3 is CATWDSWDWIKTF. As DNA, the CDR3 is TGTGCCACCTGGGACTCTTGGGATTGGATCAAGACGTTT.

The chain joins TRGV8 to TRGJ1 or TRGJ2. Per the germline V gene, CDR1 is VENAVY and CDR2 is YDSYNSRV. The trim removed 8 bases at V and 11 bases at J, leaving 6 bases unmatched. The CDR3 contains 9 residues. As DNA, the CDR3 is TGTGCCACCTCACCGGAGAAACTCTTT. This sequence encodes CATSPEKLF.

This clone appeared a few times. The same CDR3 also results from other DNA sequences found in this sample. The V call is TRGV4, the J call TRGJ1 or TRGJ2. TCRdb leaves out the J gene; it was filled in here by matching the DNA to germline. Germline V lookup: CDR1 EGSTGY, CDR2 YDSYTSSV. After removal of 1 base from V and 1 base from J, the junction contained 1 base not matched to a gene. The CDR3 consists of 13 residues. CDR3 nucleotides: TGTGCCACCTGGGATGGAAATTATTATAAGAAACTCTTT. This codes for CATWDGNYYKKLF.

Here the J gene is TRGJ1 or TRGJ2 and the V gene is not called. The CDR3 contains 12 residues. CDR3 region: CATWDGHYEKLF. The DNA of the CDR3 is TGTGCCACCTGGGACGGGCATTATGAGAAACTCTTT.

As for this clone: Sequence at one end of the junction differs from germline and may be a read error. The genes are TRGV9 and TRGJ1 or TRGJ2. This CDR3 has 12 residues. Germline CDR1 and CDR2: GITISATS and ISYDGTV (reference sequence). Here the CDR3 DNA reads TGTGCCTTGTGGGAGGCGTTCAGGGTGAAGGTCTTT. Translated, it gives CALWEAFRVKVF.

The J gene was recorded as TRGJ1 or TRGJ2; no V gene was called. This CDR3 is built from 14 residues. The CDR3 protein is CATWDINLHYKKLF. CDR3 DNA: TGTGCCACCTGGGACATAAACCTCCATTATAAGAAACTCTTT.

This clone was seen a few times. This may stem from a read error, because a much larger clone lies one nucleotide away. Additional DNA sequences in this sample encode the identical CDR3. This chain links TRGV9 with TRGJ1 or TRGJ2. Germline CDR1 GITISATS, CDR2 ISYDGTV (reference sequence). V was pared by 5 bases and J by 3 bases, with 4 bases of the junction left unmatched. The length of the CDR3 is 12 residues. CDR3 sequence: CALWGAYYKKLF. The CDR3 DNA sequence: TGTGCCTTGTGGGGGGCTTATTATAAGAAACTCTTT.

This clone was detected only a few times. The sample holds other DNA sequences that translate to the same CDR3. The chain couples TRGV9 to TRGJ1 or TRGJ2. The ends lost 3 bases at V and 1 base at J; junction bases unmatched: 6. The CDR3 sequence is 14 residues long. CDR1 is GITISATS, CDR2 ISYDGTV, per germline (reference sequence). The CDR3 sequence: CALWEPLNYYKKLF. The CDR3 DNA is TGTGCCTTGTGGGAGCCCTTAAATTATTATAAGAAACTCTTT.

The chain has TRGV4 and TRGJ1 or TRGJ2. Here the J gene was assigned by germline matching of the DNA, as TCRdb has none. J gave up 1 base and V 2 bases, and 2 bases lay outside the gene matches. Germline CDR1 reads EGSTGY; CDR2 reads YDSYTSSV. The CDR3 is 13 amino acids. CDR3 in amino acids: CATWDANYYKKLF. The CDR3 DNA reads TGTGCCACCTGGGATGCTAATTATTATAAGAAACTCTTT.